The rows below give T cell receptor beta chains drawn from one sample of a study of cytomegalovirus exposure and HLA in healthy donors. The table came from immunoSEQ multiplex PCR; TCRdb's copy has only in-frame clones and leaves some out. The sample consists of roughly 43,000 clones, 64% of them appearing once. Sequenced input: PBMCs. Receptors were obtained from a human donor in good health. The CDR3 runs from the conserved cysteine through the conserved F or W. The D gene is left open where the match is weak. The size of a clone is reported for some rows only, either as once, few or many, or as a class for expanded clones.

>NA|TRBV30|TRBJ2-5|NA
TGTGCCTGGAGGCGCGGGCAGCTCCAAGAGACCCAGTACTTC
CAWRRGQLQETQYF
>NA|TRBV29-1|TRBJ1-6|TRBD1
TGCAGCCCGTTCCTCGGGACAGAAAATTCACCCCTCCACTTT
CSPFLGTENSPLHF
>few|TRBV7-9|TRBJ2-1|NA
TGTGCCAGCAGTACCTACGGACTGGGACTCAATGAGCAGTTCTTC
CASSTYGLGLNEQFF
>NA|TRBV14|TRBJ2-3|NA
TGTGCCAGCAGCCAAGGGGGGGGCGGAGATACGCAGTATTTT
CASSQGGGGDTQYF
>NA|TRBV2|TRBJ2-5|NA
TGTGCCAGCCGCCGGGAGCTAGGGACCCAGTACTTC
CASRRELGTQYF
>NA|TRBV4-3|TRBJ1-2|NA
TGCGCCAGCAGCCAAGAAATAGAGTCCTCCAATGGCTACACCTTC
CASSQEIESSNGYTF
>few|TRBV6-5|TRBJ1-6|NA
TGTGCCAGCAGTCTGGGCAGAAAGAATAATTCACCCCTCCACTTT
CASSLGRKNNSPLHF
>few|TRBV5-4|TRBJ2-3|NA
TGTGCCAGCAGCTCCGGGACTCGAGGGAGCAAGGGAGATACGCAGTATTTT
CASSSGTRGSKGDTQYF
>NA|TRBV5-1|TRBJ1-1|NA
TGCGCCAGCAGCATACAGGGAGCCCCGCTTGAAGCTTTCTTT
CASSIQGAPLEAFF
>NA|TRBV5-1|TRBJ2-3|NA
TGCGCCAGCAGCTTTGGGGGCGGGGGTACGCAGTATTTT
CASSFGGGGTQYF
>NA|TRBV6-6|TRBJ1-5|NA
TGTGCCAGCAGTTACGCGGGGAGTGGGAATCAGCCCCAGCATTTT
CASSYAGSGNQPQHF
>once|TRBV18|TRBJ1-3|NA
TGTGCCAGCTCAACACCCGGGCCAGGGGGAAACACCATATATTTT
CASSTPGPGGNTIYF
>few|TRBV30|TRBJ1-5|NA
TGTGCCTGGAGTGTAGAGGGCAGACAACTGAATAGCAATCAGCCCCAGCATTTT
CAWSVEGRQLNSNQPQHF
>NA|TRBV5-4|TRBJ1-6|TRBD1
TGTGCCAGCAGCTTGGGGGGACAGGGTGGTGGTAATTCACCCCTCCACTTT
CASSLGGQGGGNSPLHF
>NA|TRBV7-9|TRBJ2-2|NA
TGTGCCAGCAGCACGCGACAGTCCCCTAGTCAGGTCACCGGGGAGCTGTTTTTT
CASSTRQSPSQVTGELFF
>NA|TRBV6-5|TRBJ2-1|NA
TGTGCCAGCAGTTACTCTCGGCAGGGTTACAATGAGCAGTTCTTC
CASSYSRQGYNEQFF
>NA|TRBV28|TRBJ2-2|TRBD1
TGTGCCAGCACAGAAACAGGGGGCACCGGGGAGCTGTTTTTT
CASTETGGTGELFF
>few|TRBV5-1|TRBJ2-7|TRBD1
TGCGCCAGCAGCTTTACAGGGGGCGCATCCTACGAGCAGTACTTC
CASSFTGGASYEQYF
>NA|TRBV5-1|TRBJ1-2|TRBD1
TGCGCCAGCAGCTTTACAGGGGACTATGGCTACACCTTC
CASSFTGDYGYTF
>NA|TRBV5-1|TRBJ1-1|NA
TGCGCCAGCAGCTTGACAGGGAACACTGAAGCTTTCTTT
CASSLTGNTEAFF
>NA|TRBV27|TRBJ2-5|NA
TGTGCCAGCATGCGGGCCAGGTACCAAGAGACCCAGTACTTC
CASMRARYQETQYF
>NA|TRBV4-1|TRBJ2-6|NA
TGCGCCAGCAGCCAAGATATGGCCAGGGTGCAGTCTGGGGCCAACGTCCTGACTTTC
CASSQDMARVQSGANVLTF
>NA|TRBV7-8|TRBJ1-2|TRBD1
TGTGCCAGCAGCCCGGGACAGGCCCTCTATGGCTACACCTTC
CASSPGQALYGYTF
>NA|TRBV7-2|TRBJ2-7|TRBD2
TGTGCCAGCAGCTTAAGGGTAGCGGGGGTGTACGAGCAGTACTTC
CASSLRVAGVYEQYF
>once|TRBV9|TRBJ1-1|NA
TGTGCCAGCAGCGTAGACTGGGACACAATGAACACTGAAGCTTTCTTT
CASSVDWDTMNTEAFF
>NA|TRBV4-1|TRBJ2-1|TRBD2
TGCGCCAGCAGGTCCGGACTAGCGGGCAGCAATGAGCAGTTCTTC
CASRSGLAGSNEQFF
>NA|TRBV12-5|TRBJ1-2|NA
TGTGCTAGTGGTTATCAGGGCTATGGCTACACCTTC
CASGYQGYGYTF
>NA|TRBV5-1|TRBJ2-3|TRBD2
TGCGCCAGCAGCCCGGCGGCGGGGGGAGATACGCAGTATTTT
CASSPAAGGDTQYF
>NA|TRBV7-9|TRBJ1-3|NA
TGTGCCAGCAGCTCGCGTTCGGCGGGGAAGAAAAACACCATATATTTT
CASSSRSAGKKNTIYF
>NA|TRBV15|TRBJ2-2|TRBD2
TGTGCCACCAGCGACCTACCGGGACTAGCGGGGGGGACCGGGGAGCTGTTTTTT
CATSDLPGLAGGTGELFF
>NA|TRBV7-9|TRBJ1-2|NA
TGTGCCAGCAGACAAACAGGGAACTATGGCTACACCTTC
CASRQTGNYGYTF
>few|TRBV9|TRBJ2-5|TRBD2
TGTGCCAGCAGCCTCCGGGATAGCGGGGGGGTGACCCAGTACTTC
CASSLRDSGGVTQYF
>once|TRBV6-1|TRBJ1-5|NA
TGTGCCAGCAGTGAAGTGGGGCGAGGTGGACCCCAGCATTTT
CASSEVGRGGPQHF
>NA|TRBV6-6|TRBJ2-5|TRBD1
TGTGCCAGCAGTAACGACAGGGGGACCCAAGAGACCCAGTACTTC
CASSNDRGTQETQYF
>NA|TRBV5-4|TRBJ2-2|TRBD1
TGTGCCAGCAGCACACGACAGGGCACCGGGGAGCTGTTTTTT
CASSTRQGTGELFF
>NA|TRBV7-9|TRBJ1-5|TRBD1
TGTGCCAGCAGCCCAGCCGGACAGGGCAATCAGCCCCAGCATTTT
CASSPAGQGNQPQHF
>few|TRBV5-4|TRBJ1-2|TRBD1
TGTGCCAGCAGCTTGGTGGACAGGCCCTATGGCTACACCTTC
CASSLVDRPYGYTF
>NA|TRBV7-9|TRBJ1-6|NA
TGTGCCAGCAGCTTACTGGGCTCACCCCTCCACTTT
CASSLLGSPLHF
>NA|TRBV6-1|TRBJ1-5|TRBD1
TGTGCCACCTCCTTCTCGGGACAGGACAATCAGCCCCAGCATTTT
CATSFSGQDNQPQHF
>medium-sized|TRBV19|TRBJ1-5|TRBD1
TGTGCCAGTAGTATCTGGACAGGGGATCAGCCCCAGCATTTT
CASSIWTGDQPQHF
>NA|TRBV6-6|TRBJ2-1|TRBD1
TGTGCCAGCAGTGGAAGGACAGGGGGTGTCAATGAGCAGTTCTTC
CASSGRTGGVNEQFF
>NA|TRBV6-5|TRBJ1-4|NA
TGTGCCAGCAGGGACAGAACAACTAATGAAAAACTGTTTTTT
CASRDRTTNEKLFF
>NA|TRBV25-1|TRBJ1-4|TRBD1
TGTGCCAGCAGTGTACACAGGGGAGAGGATGAAAAACTGTTTTTT
CASSVHRGEDEKLFF
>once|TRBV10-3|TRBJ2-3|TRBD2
TGTGCCATCAGTGTTGGGAGGGACGTTTGGGATACGCAGTATTTT
CAISVGRDVWDTQYF
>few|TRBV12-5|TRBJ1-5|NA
TGTGCTAGTGGTTTGGACCGGGACACCACCTCGAGGGGCAATCAGCCCCAGCATTTT
CASGLDRDTTSRGNQPQHF
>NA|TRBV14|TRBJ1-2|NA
TGTGCCAGCAGCCTGGAGGGCATGAGGGGAATGGGGTACACCTTC
CASSLEGMRGMGYTF
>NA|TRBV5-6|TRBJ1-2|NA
TGTGCCAGCAGCGCCCTCCTCAGGGCCACTAACTATGGCTACACCTTC
CASSALLRATNYGYTF
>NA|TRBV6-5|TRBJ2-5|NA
TGTGCCAGCAGTTACCAGGGTCAGGGGGAGACCCAGTACTTC
CASSYQGQGETQYF
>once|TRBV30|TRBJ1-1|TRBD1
TGTGCCTGGTGGGACAGGGGGCATGGAACTGAAGCTTTCTTT
CAWWDRGHGTEAFF
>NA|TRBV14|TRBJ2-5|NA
TGTGCCAGCAGCCAAGATTTTCGCGGGGCCAAGACCCAGTACTTC
CASSQDFRGAKTQYF